A selection of T cell receptor beta chains follows, all from one sample in a study of blood T cell repertoires in COVID-19. Generated by immunoSEQ multiplex PCR, the TCRdb table keeps only in-frame clones and is missing some. The repertoire has approximately 260,000 clones, about nine tenths of them found once; the top ten carry 1.9%. Material: PBMCs or T cells enriched from blood (not recorded which). Receptors were obtained from a woman aged 55-70 years who had recovered from COVID-19. CDR3s include the opening cysteine and the closing phenylalanine or tryptophan. The D gene is left open where the match is weak. Rows may omit the clone size; those that give it use once, few, many or a size class.

J	D	V	size	DNA	CDR3
TRBJ1-6	-	TRBV18	-	TGTGCCAGCTCTTGGGAGCCCTATAATTCACCCCTCCACTTT	CASSWEPYNSPLHF
TRBJ2-1	-	TRBV30	-	TGTGCCTGGAGTAATCTAAATGAGCAGTTCTTC	CAWSNLNEQFF
TRBJ1-3	-	TRBV5-4	-	TGTGCCAGCAGCTTGGCCGGCTCTGGAAACACCATATATTTT	CASSLAGSGNTIYF
TRBJ1-2	TRBD1	TRBV29-1	few	TGCAGCGTTGGGCCCGGGACAGGGGACTATGGCTACACCTTC	CSVGPGTGDYGYTF
TRBJ2-7	TRBD2	TRBV11-1	-	TGTGCCAGCAGCGGTGGCGGGAGCCCCAACTACGAGCAGTACTTC	CASSGGGSPNYEQYF
TRBJ1-2	TRBD1	TRBV19	-	TGTGCCAGTAGCGAGACAGGGGGGCAGCTACGGGACTATGGCTACACCTTC	CASSETGGQLRDYGYTF
TRBJ2-3	TRBD2	TRBV5-1	-	TGCGCCAGCAGCTTGGGGACTAGCGGGGGGATCACAGATACGCAGTATTTT	CASSLGTSGGITDTQYF
TRBJ1-2	-	TRBV12-3/TRBV12-4	-	TGTGCCAGCAGAGGACGGGAGAGGGGCTACACCTTC	CASRGRERGYTF
TRBJ2-1	TRBD2	TRBV10-1	-	TGCGCCAGCAGTGAGTCTCTGGCGGGGGGGCCGGATGAGCAGTTCTTC	CASSESLAGGPDEQFF
TRBJ1-4	-	TRBV7-2	once	TGTGCCAGCAGCTTAGGGGGGCCTAGGGTCGGCGAAAAACTGTTTTTT	CASSLGGPRVGEKLFF
TRBJ1-1	-	TRBV6-5	-	TGTGCCAGCAGGAGGTACACTGAAGCTTTCTTT	CASRRYTEAFF
TRBJ1-2	TRBD1	TRBV14	-	TGTGCCAGCAGCCAAGTCGTCGCAGGGGGGTATGGCTACACCTTC	CASSQVVAGGYGYTF
TRBJ2-3	TRBD2	TRBV10-3	-	TGTGCCATCAGGGGACTAGCGGGAGGCCCCACAGATACGCAGTATTTT	CAIRGLAGGPTDTQYF
TRBJ2-7	-	TRBV27	few	TGTGCCAGCAGTTTCAGTAGCCCTACGGAGCAGTACTTC	CASSFSSPTEQYF
TRBJ1-1	-	TRBV11-2	-	TGTGCCAGCAGCTTAGTGGGGGGGGAAGGAGGAGCTTTCTTT	CASSLVGGEGGAFF
TRBJ1-2	-	TRBV6-5	-	TGTGCCAGCAGTTACGGCAGGGCCTCTAACCATGGCTACACCTTC	CASSYGRASNHGYTF
TRBJ1-3	-	TRBV6-6	-	TGTGCCAGCAGTGTAGGGGATATCGGAAACACCATATATTTT	CASSVGDIGNTIYF
TRBJ1-2	-	TRBV3-1/TRBV3-2	-	TGTGCCAGCAGCTCTTGGGGGCTGACCTCCTATGGCTACACCTTC	CASSSWGLTSYGYTF
TRBJ2-3	TRBD2	TRBV5-5	-	TGTGCCAGCAGCTTGGTACCCGGGACTAGCGGGAGTTGGGAGGGAGATACGCAGTATTTT	CASSLVPGTSGSWEGDTQYF
TRBJ2-3	TRBD2	TRBV2	-	TGTGCCACACTAGCGGATACGCAGTATTTT	CATLADTQYF